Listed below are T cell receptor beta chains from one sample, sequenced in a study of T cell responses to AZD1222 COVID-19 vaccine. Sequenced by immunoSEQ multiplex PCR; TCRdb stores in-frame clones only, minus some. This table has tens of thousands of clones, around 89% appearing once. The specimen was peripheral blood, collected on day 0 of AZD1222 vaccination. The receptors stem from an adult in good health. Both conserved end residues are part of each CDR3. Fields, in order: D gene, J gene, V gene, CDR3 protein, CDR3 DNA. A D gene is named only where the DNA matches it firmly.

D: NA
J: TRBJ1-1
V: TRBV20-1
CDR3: CSARGELRAFF
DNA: TGCAGTGCTAGAGGAGAGTTGAGAGCTTTCTTT

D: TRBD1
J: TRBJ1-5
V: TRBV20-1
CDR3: CSASSGGDFTNQPQHF
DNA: TGCAGTGCTAGTTCAGGGGGCGATTTCACTAATCAGCCCCAGCATTTT

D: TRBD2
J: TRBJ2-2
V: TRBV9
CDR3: CASSLRGEPGELFF
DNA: TGTGCCAGCAGCCTACGGGGGGAACCGGGGGAGCTGTTTTTT

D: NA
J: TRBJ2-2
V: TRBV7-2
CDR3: CASSRTVNTGELFF
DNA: TGTGCCAGCAGCCGGACTGTCAACACCGGGGAGCTGTTTTTT

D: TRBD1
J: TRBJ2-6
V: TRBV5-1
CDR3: CASSIQGSGANVLTF
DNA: TGCGCCAGCAGCATACAGGGGTCTGGGGCCAACGTCCTGACTTTC

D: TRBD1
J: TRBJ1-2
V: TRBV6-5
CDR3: CASSITGGVYGYTF
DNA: TGTGCCAGCAGTATTACAGGGGGCGTCTATGGCTACACCTTC

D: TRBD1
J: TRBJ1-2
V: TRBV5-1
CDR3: CASSSGQAGGYTF
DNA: TGCGCCAGCAGCTCGGGACAGGCGGGAGGCTACACCTTC

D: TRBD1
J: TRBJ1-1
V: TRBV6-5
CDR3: CASSFSRRDRGTEAFF
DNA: TGTGCCAGCAGTTTCTCAAGGCGGGACAGAGGGACTGAAGCTTTCTTT

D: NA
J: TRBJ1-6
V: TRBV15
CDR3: CATSRDLSNSPLHF
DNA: TGTGCCACCAGCAGAGATCTGTCTAATTCACCCCTCCACTTT

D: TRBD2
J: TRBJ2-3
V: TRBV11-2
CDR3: CASSPSGGRTDTQYF
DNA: TGTGCCAGCAGCCCTAGCGGGGGGAGGACAGATACGCAGTATTTT